This T cell receptor beta chain was found in a study of blood T cells in healthy people across ages. Findings and limits, study-wide: A strong correlation was found between TCR beta diversity and the percentage of naive T cells.

The sample holds a few counts of this clonotype. The antigen remains unidentified. It was with a sample-barcoded 5' primer and a J-beta primer mix that a second PCR of about 6 to 12 cycles was run. TCRdb reanalysed the 5' RACE reads using MiXCR and keeps one entry per CDR3 protein. The data contain roughly 700,000 distinct CDR3 sequences, just under 25% of them singletons. No fewer than 5 micrograms of total RNA were isolated from every sample. V lost 0 bases and J lost 0, with 12 bases in between. Germline V gene lookup returns CDR1 DFQATT and CDR2 SNEGSKA (reference sequence). The CDR3 has 15 amino acids. These data were also filed under a second study, of T cells of mothers and their children. That work contributes: Biologically related mothers and children overlapped slightly more than unrelated pairs, a non-significant difference.

This receptor was taken from a boy under 18 in good health. This chain uses TRBV20-1 with TRBJ2-7; D is unclear. What was sequenced was blood. The CDR3 spells CSARESGRSSYEQYF. The CDR3 DNA reads as TGCAGTGCTAGAGAATCGGGTAGGAGCTCCTACGAGCAGTACTTC.